The 9 T cell receptor beta chains below come from one sample, sequenced in a study of blood T cell repertoires in COVID-19. Only in-frame clones appear in the TCRdb table, and some are missing; sequencing was by immunoSEQ multiplex PCR. The table lists about 250,000 clones, about 86% of them singletons. What was sequenced was peripheral blood. These receptors were collected from an older man with acute or convalescent COVID-19.

This sequence joins TRBV5-1 and TRBJ2-5; 8 positions agree with TRBD1. Germline V gene data show CDR1 as SGHRS and CDR2 as YFSETQ. CDR3 length: 13 residues. V gave up 7 bases and J gave up 1 base; unmatched junction bases: 3. The CDR3 DNA follows: TGCGCCAGCGGACAGGGATTCCAAGAGACCCAGTACTTC. Its protein product is CASGQGFQETQYF.

The V gene is TRBV6-5, the J gene TRBJ2-7; no reliable D call. V dropped 5 bases and J dropped 2 bases, with 10 bases sitting between them. CDR3 size: 13 residues. Germline CDR1 is MNHEY and CDR2 is SVGAGI. The CDR3 region is CASSKSVTYEQYF. The DNA for the CDR3 is TGTGCCAGCAGTAAGAGCGTGACCTACGAGCAGTACTTC.

This clone was seen only a few times. V is TRBV6-6 and J is TRBJ1-3, with 7 bases identical to TRBD1. With 5 bases clipped from V and 9 bases from J, the junction kept 13 bases outside the gene matches. Germline V gene lookup returns CDR1 MNHNY and CDR2 SVGAGI (reference sequence). The CDR3 loop spans 15 amino acids. The CDR3 nucleotides read TGTGCCAGCAGTCAAACCCAAGGGGGCTACAGCACCATATATTTT. Translated, it gives CASSQTQGGYSTIYF.

This clone was seen only once. The J gene is TRBJ2-1, the V gene TRBV11-1; TRBD1 aligns across 11 bases. Germline CDR1 is SGHAT and CDR2 is FQDESV (reference sequence). This CDR3 spans 16 amino acids. After removal of 1 base from V and 7 bases from J, the junction contained 6 bases not matched to a gene. The CDR3 region has the DNA TGTGCCAGCAGCTTAGGGGACAGGGGGAATTTAAATGAGCAGTTCTTC. Its protein is CASSLGDRGNLNEQFF.

The genes are TRBV18 and TRBJ1-5, with TRBD1 identical over 12 bases. Losses at the gene ends were 5 bases for V and 0 bases for J; bases not matched to a gene: 2. The CDR3 runs to 16 residues. CDR1 is KGHSH and CDR2 is LQKENI in the germline V gene. The CDR3 nucleotides are TGTGCCAGCTCAGGGACAGGGGGCAATAGCAATCAGCCCCAGCATTTT. This gives the protein CASSGTGGNSNQPQHF.

V gene TRBV5-5 combines with J gene TRBJ2-7; a weak D match, TRBD2 (6 bases). CDR3 size: 15 residues. Between the trimmed V and J ends, which lost 0 bases and 2 bases, there was a span of 12 bases. The germline gives CDR1 SGHKS, CDR2 YYEKEE (reference sequence). This chain's CDR3 is CASSLAASATYEQYF. Written as DNA, the CDR3 is TGTGCCAGCAGCTTGGCCGCTAGCGCGACCTACGAGCAGTACTTC.

The chain employs TRBV9 and TRBJ2-7; the match to TRBD2 covers 7 bases. Unmatched junction bases numbered 7, after V lost 2 bases and J lost 2 bases. CDR1 and CDR2 (germline): SGDLS, YYNGEE. This CDR3 comprises 15 residues. This CDR3 is CASSVAGTNTYEQYF. The CDR3 nucleotides are TGTGCCAGCAGCGTGGCCGGGACTAACACCTACGAGCAGTACTTC.

The rearrangement joins TRBV4-1 to TRBJ1-2; unclear D gene. There are 14 residues in the CDR3. V was shortened by 1 base and J by 2 bases, with 8 bases between the two germline ends. Per the germline V gene, CDR1 is MGHRA and CDR2 is YSYEKL. DNA of the CDR3: TGCGCCAGCAGCCAAGCCGACGGGAACTATGGCTACACCTTC. Translating gives CASSQADGNYGYTF.

CDR3 sequence (DNA): TGTGCCAGCAGTGCGTTCCGGGGCTCTGGAAACACCATATATTTT. Translated: CASSAFRGSGNTIYF. This sequence joins TRBV25-1 and TRBJ1-3; no definite D call. The CDR3 extends over 15 amino acids. The germline V gene encodes CDR1 MGHDK and CDR2 SYGVNS. V lost 4 bases and J 0 bases, leaving 10 bases between the germline ends. Full variable domain (remainder filled in from reference TRBV25-1 and TRBJ1-3): EADIYQTPRYLVIGTGKKITLECSQTMGHDKMYWYQQDPGMELHLIHYSYGVNSTEKGDLSSESTVSRIRTEHFPLTLESARPSHTSQYLCASSAFRGSGNTIYFGEGSWLTVV.